This T cell receptor (beta chain) was profiled in a study of OX40 agonist ivuxolimab in advanced cancers. Turning to the study itself: Partial responses occurred in three patients (one hepatocellular carcinoma, two cutaneous melanoma).

General study results and limits: Averaged across samples, CD8+ T cells carried more expanded clones than CD4+ did. The CD4+ and CD8+ T cells in the blood had expanded clonally by week 6 at 0.1 to 3.0 mg/kg.

Germline V gene data show CDR1 as SEHNR and CDR2 as FQNEAQ (reference sequence). The CDR3 sequence is 15 residues long. The ends were cut back, 3 bases at V and 2 bases at J, with 12 bases in the middle. Worth noting for this clone: The target antigen is unknown.

Sequencing used immunoSEQ multiplex PCR; TCRdb keeps in-frame clones, though not all of them. The profile shows more than 65,000 clones, around 89% of them singletons. The sequencing used CD4+ or CD8+ T cells sorted from blood, collected in a trial of the OX40 agonist ivuxolimab. This sequence was found in an adult with an advanced solid tumor such as melanoma, head and neck, liver or kidney cancer. The gene calls are TRBV7-9 and TRBJ2-3; D is unresolved. The CDR3 sequence is CASSFGRTNTDTQYF. CDR3 nucleotide sequence: TGTGCCAGCAGCTTCGGACGTACCAACACAGATACGCAGTATTTT.